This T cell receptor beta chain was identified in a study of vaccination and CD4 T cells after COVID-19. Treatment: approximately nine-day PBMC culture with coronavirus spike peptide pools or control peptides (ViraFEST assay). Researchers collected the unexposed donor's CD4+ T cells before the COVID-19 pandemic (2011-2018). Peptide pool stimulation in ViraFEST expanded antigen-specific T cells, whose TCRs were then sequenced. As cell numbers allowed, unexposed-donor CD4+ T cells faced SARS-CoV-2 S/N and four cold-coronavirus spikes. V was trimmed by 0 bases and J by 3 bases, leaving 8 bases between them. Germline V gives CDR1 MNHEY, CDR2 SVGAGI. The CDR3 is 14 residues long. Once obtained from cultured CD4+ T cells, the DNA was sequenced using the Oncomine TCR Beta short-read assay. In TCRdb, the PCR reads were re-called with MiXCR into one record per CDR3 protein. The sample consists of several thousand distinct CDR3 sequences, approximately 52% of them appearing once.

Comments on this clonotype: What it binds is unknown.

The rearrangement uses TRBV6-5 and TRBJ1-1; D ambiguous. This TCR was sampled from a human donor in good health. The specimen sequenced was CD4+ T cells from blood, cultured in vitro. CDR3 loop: CASSYSTGYTEAFF. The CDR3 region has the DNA TGTGCCAGCAGTTACTCGACCGGGTACACTGAAGCTTTCTTT.